These T cell receptor beta chains were read from a single sample in a study of cytomegalovirus exposure and HLA in healthy donors. Sequencing used immunoSEQ multiplex PCR; TCRdb keeps in-frame clones, though not all of them. The table lists more than 95,000 clones, approximately 80% of them singletons. The sample taken for sequencing was PBMCs. The origin of the receptors is a man younger than 40 in good health and CMV-seropositive. Each CDR3 is given with its conserved first and last residue. The order of the fields is V gene, CDR3 protein.

V: TRBV27
CDR3: CASSLNVYFWDRDLRTEAFF

V: TRBV9
CDR3: CASSPRTGETAETQYF

V: TRBV4-1
CDR3: CASSQVRLGTGDQPQHF

V: TRBV7-9
CDR3: CASSPRTSSGELFF

V: TRBV25-1
CDR3: CASSAGTGGSWNF

V: TRBV10-3
CDR3: CAISEGPRADDGYTF

V: TRBV11-2
CDR3: CASSRMTSGGALYNEQFF

V: TRBV30
CDR3: CARGQGSQETQYF

V: TRBV6-1
CDR3: CASSLSGQEQPQHF

V: TRBV7-3
CDR3: CASSLSAGATDTQYF

V: TRBV7-9
CDR3: CASSQSMGREQFF

V: TRBV6-4
CDR3: CASSPGDRGSHEKLFF

V: TRBV4-1
CDR3: CASSQDLLSYEQYF

V: TRBV10-3
CDR3: CAVTPDSYYTEAFF

V: TRBV9
CDR3: CASSNRDRGLNTGELFF

V: TRBV6-6
CDR3: CASSFFRGQGYTF

V: TRBV4-2
CDR3: CASSQDSTAREAYEQYF

V: TRBV7-2
CDR3: CASSLVYSGTGGIGGGYTF

V: TRBV10-3
CDR3: CAISEPLQDRVYEKLFF

V: TRBV29-1
CDR3: CSGWTAPWNSPLHF

V: TRBV7-8
CDR3: CASSLDFRLALHPNTGELFF

V: TRBV27
CDR3: CASTSQVGDYEQYF

V: TRBV5-4
CDR3: CASSLNSGEKLFF

V: TRBV29-1
CDR3: CSVDAARGGGYTF

V: TRBV6-1
CDR3: CASSEPRQNTGELFF

V: TRBV6-6
CDR3: CASSPLRGPQPQHF

V: TRBV19
CDR3: CASRTQGANTGELFF

V: TRBV30
CDR3: CACQKESGTEAFF

V: TRBV2
CDR3: CASGPLTGGTQYF

V: TRBV18
CDR3: CASSQDRSNTGELFF

V: TRBV2
CDR3: CASRAGEAFF

V: TRBV5-1
CDR3: CASSQSSGVRTDTQYF

V: TRBV5-6
CDR3: CASSGTGTDTQYF

V: TRBV30
CDR3: CAWSVPPGGNYGYTF

V: TRBV28
CDR3: CASSSAFKGTGGSPLHF

V: TRBV6-6
CDR3: CASQLAGGQEAQYF

V: TRBV10-3
CDR3: CAISDGTAQETQYF

V: TRBV19
CDR3: CASSFEPSTQANYGYTF

V: TRBV6-4
CDR3: CASSIRDRDFGEQFF

V: TRBV7-9
CDR3: CASSAKGGVHEQYF

V: TRBV7-8
CDR3: CASSRDREETQYF